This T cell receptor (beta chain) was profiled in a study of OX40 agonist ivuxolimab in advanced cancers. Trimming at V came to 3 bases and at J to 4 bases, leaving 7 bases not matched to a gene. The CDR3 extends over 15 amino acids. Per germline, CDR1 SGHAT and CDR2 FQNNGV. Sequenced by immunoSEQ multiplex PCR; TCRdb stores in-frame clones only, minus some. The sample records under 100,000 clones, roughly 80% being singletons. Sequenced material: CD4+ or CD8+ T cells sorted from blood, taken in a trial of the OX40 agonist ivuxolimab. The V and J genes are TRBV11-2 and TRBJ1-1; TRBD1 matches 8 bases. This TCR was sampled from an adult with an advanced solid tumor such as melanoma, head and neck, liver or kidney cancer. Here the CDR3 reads CASSFQGARGTEAFF. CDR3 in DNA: TGTGCCAGCAGCTTCCAGGGGGCGCGAGGCACTGAAGCTTTCTTT.